Below, 32 T cell receptor beta chains from the same sample are listed, as sequenced in a study of cytomegalovirus exposure and HLA in healthy donors. Data came from immunoSEQ multiplex PCR; TCRdb stores just in-frame clones and leaves some out. Seen here are roughly 73,000 clones, roughly 96% observed once, and the top ten hold less than 3.5%. The sequencing input was PBMCs. Receptors originate from a man between 18 and 35 years old in good health and CMV-seronegative.

This rearrangement joins TRBV5-1 to TRBJ2-4, with 8 positions matching TRBD2. Germline assignment: CDR1 SGHRS and CDR2 YFSETQ. The CDR3 length is 14 residues. V gave up 0 bases and J gave up 8 bases; unmatched junction bases: 4. The CDR3 nucleotides are TGCGCCAGCAGCTTGGAGACTAGCGATGACATTCAGTACTTC. Amino acid sequence: CASSLETSDDIQYF.

V gene TRBV18 combines with J gene TRBJ1-1; 12 nucleotides match TRBD1. The ends lost 8 bases at V and 0 bases at J; junction bases unmatched: 7. CDR1 and CDR2 from the germline V gene are KGHSH and LQKENI. The CDR3 has 16 residues. CDR3 amino acids: CASLRWDRGLNTEAFF. DNA of the CDR3: TGTGCCAGCCTCCGGTGGGACAGGGGGCTGAACACTGAAGCTTTCTTT.

V usage is TRBV11-2 and J usage is TRBJ1-1; perhaps TRBD1 as D (5 bases). The V end was cut by 5 bases, the J end by 1 base, with 8 bases between. The CDR3 sequence is 13 residues long. Germline V gene lookup returns CDR1 SGHAT and CDR2 FQNNGV. The CDR3 DNA sequence: TGTGCCAGCAGCGCGACAGAGAACACTGAAGCTTTCTTT. Translated, it gives CASSATENTEAFF. Full variable domain (outside the CDR3, taken from reference TRBV11-2 and TRBJ1-1): EAGVAQSPRYKIIEKRQSVAFWCNPISGHATLYWYQQILGQGPKLLIQFQNNGVVDDSQLPKDRFSAERLKGVDSTLKIQPAKLEDSAVYLCASSATENTEAFFGQGTRLTVV.

V is TRBV7-9 and J is TRBJ2-1, with TRBD2 as a possible D gene (5 bases). Deletions cut 4 bases from V and 7 bases from J, with 8 bases between. Looked up from germline, CDR1 is SEHNR and CDR2 is FQNEAQ (reference sequence). CDR3 length: 12 amino acids. In DNA form, the CDR3 reads TGTGCCAGCAGCTACGGACTGAATGAGCAGTTCTTC. It encodes CASSYGLNEQFF.

The gene calls are TRBV5-1 and TRBJ2-2, with D possibly TRBD2 on 6 matching bases. Germline V gene lookup returns CDR1 SGHRS and CDR2 YFSETQ. Trimming took 0 bases from V and 5 from J, leaving 14 bases between them. The CDR3 runs to 16 residues. The CDR3 DNA follows: TGCGCCAGCAGCTTGGGGGGCGCTGGAGGGACCGGGGAGCTGTTTTTT. Its protein is CASSLGGAGGTGELFF.

The chain's CDR3 is CASSPTSGGASADTQYF. CDR3 in DNA: TGTGCCAGCTCACCCACTAGCGGGGGGGCCTCTGCAGATACGCAGTATTTT. This rearrangement joins TRBV18 to TRBJ2-3; the match to TRBD2 covers 13 bases. The CDR3 runs 17 residues. CDR1 KGHSH and CDR2 LQKENI come from the germline V gene. V was clipped by 3 bases and J by 4 bases; unmatched bases: 7. Variable domain in full (rest from reference TRBV18 and TRBJ2-3): NAGVMQNPRHLVRRRGQEARLRCSPMKGHSHVYWYRQLPEEGLKFMVYLQKENIIDESGMPKERFSAEFPKEGPSILRIQQVVRGDSAAYFCASSPTSGGASADTQYFGPGTRLTVL.

For the CDR3, the DNA is TGTGCCAGCAGCTTAAATCAGGGTCCTTTGCCCAATAACTATGGCTACACCTTC. This sequence encodes CASSLNQGPLPNNYGYTF. The J gene is TRBJ1-2, the V gene TRBV13, with TRBD1 as a possible D gene (5 bases). Germline V lookup: CDR1 PRHDT, CDR2 FYEKMQ (reference sequence). The CDR3 totals 18 residues. The V end lost 2 bases, the J end lost 1 base, and 20 bases lay between the germline ends.

The chain combines TRBV21-1 with TRBJ1-1. TRBV21-1 represents a pseudogene. The CDR3 is 12 residues long. In nucleotides, the CDR3 is TGTGCCAGCAGCCGAGGGCCCACTGAAGCTTTCTTT. This encodes CASSRGPTEAFF.

The V and J genes are TRBV27 and TRBJ1-2; 7 bases align to TRBD1. CDR1 and CDR2 from the germline V gene are MNHEY and SMNVEV (reference sequence). There are 16 residues in the CDR3. Trimming took 6 bases from V and 5 from J; bases not matched to a gene: 15. The CDR3 DNA is TGTGCCAGCAGCTTAACAGGGGACGCATCGGTGTATGGCTACACCTTC. Amino acids: CASSLTGDASVYGYTF.

CDR3 loop: CASSIFGQIGGAGANVLTF. The DNA of the CDR3 is TGTGCCAGTAGTATATTCGGACAGATAGGTGGGGCTGGGGCCAACGTCCTGACTTTC. V is TRBV19 and J is TRBJ2-6, with D perhaps TRBD1 (6 bases). V was cut by 2 bases and J by 2 bases, with 19 bases left in between. Germline assignment: CDR1 LNHDA and CDR2 SQIVND (reference sequence). This CDR3 comprises 19 residues.

The CDR3 DNA sequence: TGTGCCAGCAGAGCCGACACTTACGAGCAGTTCTTC. This codes for CASRADTYEQFF. The J gene is TRBJ2-1, the V gene TRBV28; D is unresolved. Germline V gene lookup returns CDR1 MDHEN and CDR2 SYDVKM. This CDR3 has 12 residues. Deletions cut 6 bases from V and 10 bases from J, with 13 bases between. The entire variable domain, with the rest obtained from reference TRBV28 and TRBJ2-1, is as follows: DVKVTQSSRYLVKRTGEKVFLECVQDMDHENMFWYRQDPGLGLRLIYFSYDVKMKEKGDIPEGYSVSREKKERFSLILESASTNQTSMYLCASRADTYEQFFGPGTRLTVL.

The rearrangement joins TRBV13 to TRBJ1-1, with 7 bases fitting TRBD1. V dropped 5 bases and J dropped 6; count of bases not matched to a gene: 6. Germline CDR1 PRHDT, CDR2 FYEKMQ (reference sequence). The CDR3 spans 13 residues. CDR3 amino acids: CASSTTGSAEAFF. Written as DNA, the CDR3 is TGTGCCAGCAGCACGACAGGGAGCGCTGAAGCTTTCTTT.

V usage is TRBV4-3 and J usage is TRBJ2-3; 16 positions agree with TRBD2. Losses at the gene ends were 0 bases for V and 6 bases for J; bases not matched to a gene: 15. Germline V CDR1 and CDR2: LGHNA, YSLEER. There are 21 residues in the CDR3. The DNA of the CDR3 is TGCGCCAGCAGCCAAGATATCCCCTCCGGGACTAGCGGGGGGGCTGGGGATACGCAGTATTTT. It translates to CASSQDIPSGTSGGAGDTQYF.

The CDR3 region is CASSPPGQGANEQFF. CDR3 bases: TGCGCCAGCAGCCCACCGGGACAGGGGGCGAATGAGCAGTTCTTC. This chain links TRBV5-1 with TRBJ2-1, with 12 bases that match TRBD1. The V gene's germline CDR1 is SGHRS and CDR2 YFSETQ. The junction had 6 bases not matched to a gene; V was cut back by 4 bases and J by 7 bases. This CDR3 comprises 15 residues.

A few counts support this clone. The chain recombines TRBV5-6 with TRBJ1-4; 9 bases line up with TRBD1. This CDR3 spans 16 amino acids. Trimming removed 4 bases from V and 0 bases from J; junction bases left unmatched: 4. CDR1 is SGHDT and CDR2 is YYEEEE in the germline V gene. CDR3 in amino acids: CASSPDRGSTNEKLFF. CDR3 DNA sequence: TGTGCCAGCAGCCCGGACAGGGGTTCAACTAATGAAAAACTGTTTTTT. The full variable domain, in which reference TRBV5-6 and TRBJ1-4 provide the parts outside the CDR3, is DAGVTQSPTHLIKTRGQQVTLRCSPKSGHDTVSWYQQALGQGPQFIFQYYEEEERQRGNFPDRFSGHQFPNYSSELNVNALLLGDSALYLCASSPDRGSTNEKLFFGSGTQLSVL.

The chain uses TRBV29-1 and TRBJ1-1; D is undetermined. This CDR3 comprises 14 residues. V lost 5 bases and J lost 6, with 19 bases in between. CDR1 is SQVTM, CDR2 ANQGSEA, per germline. The CDR3 protein is CSVTAAISGAEAFF. The CDR3 bases are TGCAGCGTTACTGCCGCTATAAGCGGGGCTGAAGCTTTCTTT.

The chain couples TRBV6-6 to TRBJ1-2; D unresolved. V lost 7 bases and J lost 7, with 16 bases in between. The CDR3 totals 13 residues. The germline V gene has CDR1 MNHNY and CDR2 SVGAGI (reference sequence). The DNA for the CDR3 is TGTGCCAGCACCGAGGCCAGAGGGAGTGGCTACACCTTC. Amino acids: CASTEARGSGYTF.

The chain carries TRBV6-5 and TRBJ1-1; D is ambiguous. Looked up from germline, CDR1 is MNHEY and CDR2 is SVGAGI. The V end lost 0 bases, the J end lost 1 base, and 9 bases lay between the germline ends. The CDR3 has 15 amino acids. This chain's CDR3 is CASSYSKTGNTEAFF. DNA for the CDR3: TGTGCCAGCAGTTACTCGAAAACGGGGAACACTGAAGCTTTCTTT.

This chain uses TRBV6-1 with TRBJ1-5, with D possibly being TRBD1 (6 bases). The CDR3 covers 13 residues. Deletions cut 7 bases from V and 4 bases from J, with 11 bases between. Per the germline V gene, CDR1 is MNHNS and CDR2 is SASEGT. CDR3 nucleotide sequence: TGTGCCAGCAACAAAAGGGGGAATCAGCCCCAGCATTTT. Translating gives CASNKRGNQPQHF.

The gene calls are TRBV15 and TRBJ1-1; 10 bases line up with TRBD1. The ends lost 4 bases at V and 5 bases at J; junction bases unmatched: 4. The CDR3 extends over 14 amino acids. The V gene's germline CDR1 is LNHNV and CDR2 YYDKDF (reference sequence). This CDR3 is CATSMGQGWTEAFF. CDR3 in DNA: TGTGCCACCAGCATGGGACAGGGGTGGACTGAAGCTTTCTTT.

This rearrangement joins TRBV7-2 to TRBJ1-4; maybe TRBD1 (6 bases). CDR3 length: 13 amino acids. Germline lookup yields CDR1 SGHTA and CDR2 FQGNSA. Between the trimmed V and J ends, which lost 4 bases and 8 bases, there was a span of 11 bases. Written as DNA, the CDR3 is TGTGCCAGCAGCTCACAGGGTTTCGAAAAACTGTTTTTT. It yields the protein CASSSQGFEKLFF.

This chain joins TRBV11-1 and TRBJ2-1, with TRBD2 matching 14 bases. V lost 1 base to trimming and J lost 8 bases; unmatched junction nucleotides: 4. CDR3 length: 16 residues. Germline CDR1 reads SGHAT; CDR2 reads FQDESV (reference sequence). The CDR3, as DNA: TGTGCCAGCAGCTTAGTGGGGACTAGCGGGGGTCATGAGCAGTTCTTC. It yields the protein CASSLVGTSGGHEQFF.

The chain uses TRBV5-1 and TRBJ2-6; TRBD1 agrees at 12 bases. The V segment lost 4 bases and the J segment 0 bases; nucleotides outside the gene matches: 11. Germline V gives CDR1 SGHRS, CDR2 YFSETQ. The CDR3 loop spans 20 amino acids. For the CDR3, the DNA is TGCGCCAGCAGCCCCGTCCCGGGACAGGGGGCAGCCTCTGGGGCCAACGTCCTGACTTTC. This sequence encodes CASSPVPGQGAASGANVLTF.

This chain joins TRBV6-1 and TRBJ1-5, with D possibly TRBD1 on 5 matching bases. Germline assignment: CDR1 MNHNS and CDR2 SASEGT. There are 16 residues in the CDR3. Trimming pared 4 bases from V and 0 bases from J, leaving 13 bases between. CDR3 sequence (DNA): TGTGCCAGCAGTGCGCGGACACTTGATAGCAATCAGCCCCAGCATTTT. Translated, it gives CASSARTLDSNQPQHF.

This clone was detected only a few times. J is TRBJ2-3 and V is TRBV4-3, with 8 positions matching TRBD2. This CDR3 contains 15 residues. V lost 4 bases to trimming and J lost 3 bases; unmatched junction nucleotides: 6. The germline gives CDR1 LGHNA, CDR2 YSLEER. The CDR3 reads CASSRGIAGTDTQYF. The CDR3 nucleotides are TGCGCCAGCAGCCGCGGTATAGCGGGGACAGATACGCAGTATTTT.

The chain has TRBV7-3 and TRBJ2-1; TRBD2 is a possible D gene (5 bases). The germline V gene encodes CDR1 SGHTA and CDR2 FQGTGA. V gave up 5 bases and J gave up 11 bases, with 13 bases separating them. This CDR3 has 12 amino acids. Here the CDR3 DNA reads TGTGCCAGCAGCCACTCAGAGGGCAAGCAGTTCTTC. Protein product: CASSHSEGKQFF.

In nucleotides, the CDR3 is TGTGCCAGCAGCCCACTCCAAGAGACCCAGTACTTC. It codes for CASSPLQETQYF. The chain recombines TRBV5-8 with TRBJ2-5; the D is unclear. The CDR3 is 12 amino acids. Germline V gives CDR1 SGHTS, CDR2 YDEGEE. Trimming cost V 4 bases and J 1 base, with 5 bases left between them. The whole variable domain, filled in from reference TRBV5-8 and TRBJ2-5, reads EAGVTQSPTHLIKTRGQQATLRCSPISGHTSVYWYQQALGLGLQFLLWYDEGEERNRGNFPPRFSGRQFPNYSSELNVNALELEDSALYLCASSPLQETQYFGPGTRLLVL.

The chain combines TRBV5-1 with TRBJ2-2; D possibly corresponds to TRBD1 (5 bases). V was pared by 0 bases and J by 2 bases, with 8 bases between. CDR1 is SGHRS and CDR2 is YFSETQ in the germline V gene. The length of the CDR3 is 15 residues. CDR3 DNA sequence: TGCGCCAGCAGCTTGGACAGGCCTAACACCGGGGAGCTGTTTTTT. This encodes CASSLDRPNTGELFF.

This rearrangement joins TRBV2 to TRBJ2-5; D not resolved. CDR1 is SNHLY, CDR2 FYNNEI, per germline. V lost 4 bases and J 7 bases, leaving 19 bases between the germline ends. There are 15 residues in the CDR3. CDR3 amino acids: CASSGHSPDDWTQYF. The CDR3 DNA is TGTGCCAGCAGTGGGCACAGCCCAGACGATTGGACCCAGTACTTC.

This chain joins TRBV7-2 and TRBJ2-1; 9 bases agree with TRBD2. V shed 1 base, J shed 3 bases, and the junction held 4 bases outside the gene matches. Germline-derived CDR1 and CDR2 are SGHTA and FQGNSA. The CDR3 runs to 16 residues. The CDR3 loop reads CASSLVGTSIYNEQFF. In DNA form, the CDR3 reads TGTGCCAGCAGCTTAGTCGGGACTAGCATCTACAATGAGCAGTTCTTC.

This clone was counted a single time. This sequence joins TRBV27 and TRBJ1-2, with D perhaps matching TRBD1 (6 bases). Trimming shortened V by 6 bases and J by 3 bases, and 14 bases separated the two germline ends. The CDR3 sequence is 14 residues long. Germline V gene lookup returns CDR1 MNHEY and CDR2 SMNVEV (reference sequence). As DNA, the CDR3 is TGTGCCAGCAGACCCCAGGGGTATTACTATGGCTACACCTTC. The encoded protein is CASRPQGYYYGYTF.

The CDR3 sequence: CAWSTKGLSTGELFF. The DNA for the CDR3 is TGTGCCTGGAGTACAAAAGGACTATCCACCGGGGAGCTGTTTTTT. V gene TRBV30 combines with J gene TRBJ2-2; tentatively, D is TRBD2 (6 bases). The ends were cut back, 2 bases at V and 4 bases at J, with 14 bases in the middle. Per germline, CDR1 GTSNPN and CDR2 SVGIG (reference sequence). There are 15 residues in the CDR3.